These 7 T cell receptor beta chains share one sample of origin, sequenced in a study of Ad26.COV2.S vaccination and SARS-CoV-2 variants. Generated by immunoSEQ multiplex PCR, the TCRdb table keeps only in-frame clones and is missing some. The data show around 320,000 clones, 85% seen once. The treatment denotes: about 20 received Ad26.COV2.S at low or high dose, single or two shots; 5 received placebo; per-sample allocation not given. On day 63 after the first injection, vaccine and placebo recipients gave samples. The sample in question was peripheral blood, obtained in a trial of Ad26.COV2.S vaccine versus placebo. These receptors were taken from a person between 18 and 65 years old who received the Ad26.COV2.S COVID-19 vaccine or a placebo.

V usage is TRBV5-1 and J usage is TRBJ2-5; 10 nucleotides agree with TRBD2. Trimming at V came to 0 bases and at J to 5 bases, leaving 10 bases not matched to a gene. The CDR3 runs 17 residues. Germline V gene data show CDR1 as SGHRS and CDR2 as YFSETQ. CDR3: CASSLAASGGASETQYF. Here the CDR3 DNA reads TGCGCCAGCAGCTTGGCGGCTAGCGGGGGAGCAAGCGAGACCCAGTACTTC.

J is TRBJ1-6 and V is TRBV11-2; D gene unclear. The V gene lost 1 base and the J gene lost 10 bases, with 14 bases spanning the gap. Per the germline V gene, CDR1 is SGHAT and CDR2 is FQNNGV. The CDR3 is made up of 15 amino acids. The CDR3 here is CASSLVLESQSPLHF. The CDR3 nucleotides are TGTGCCAGCAGCTTAGTTTTAGAATCCCAATCACCCCTCCACTTT.

The chain employs TRBV28 and TRBJ2-2; 10 bases agree with TRBD1. The V segment lost 6 bases and the J segment 3 bases; nucleotides outside the gene matches: 10. From germline, CDR1 is MDHEN and CDR2 SYDVKM. This CDR3 is built from 17 residues. This CDR3 reads CASSQLWTGGDTGELFF. The CDR3 DNA follows: TGTGCCAGCAGCCAACTGTGGACAGGGGGAGACACCGGGGAGCTGTTTTTT.

The V gene is TRBV5-1, the J gene TRBJ2-7; maybe TRBD1 (6 bases). Germline V CDR1 and CDR2: SGHRS, YFSETQ. The CDR3 loop spans 15 amino acids. Trimming pared 2 bases from V and 1 base from J, leaving 13 bases between. CDR3 nucleotides: TGCGCCAGCAGCTTCAGGGGAAGTTTGTCCTACGAGCAGTACTTC. Translating it yields CASSFRGSLSYEQYF.

The CDR3 loop is CASSHALSDTEAFF. The CDR3 bases are TGTGCCAGCAGCCATGCCTTATCGGATACTGAAGCTTTCTTT. The V and J genes are TRBV3-1 (or the pseudogene TRBV3-2) and TRBJ1-1; D gene uncertain. This CDR3 contains 14 residues. Germline CDR1 and CDR2: LGHDT and YNNKEL (reference sequence). V dropped 3 bases and J dropped 5 bases, with 13 bases sitting between them.

The chain uses TRBV11-2 and TRBJ2-7; 7 bases line up with TRBD1. J lost 1 base, V lost 5 bases, and 5 bases had no gene match. CDR1 is SGHAT and CDR2 is FQNNGV in the germline V gene. The CDR3 has 14 residues. The CDR3 DNA sequence: TGTGCCAGCAGCCCGGGACAGTGGTCCTACGAGCAGTACTTC. As protein: CASSPGQWSYEQYF.

The chain employs TRBV7-3 and TRBJ2-3; D is undetermined. Trimming took off 5 bases at V and 2 bases at J, with 5 bases between the two ends. Germline V gene sequence: CDR1 SGHTA, CDR2 FQGTGA. CDR3 size: 12 residues. CDR3 loop: CASSPDTDTQYF. In nucleotides, the CDR3 is TGTGCCAGCAGCCCGGACACAGATACGCAGTATTTT.